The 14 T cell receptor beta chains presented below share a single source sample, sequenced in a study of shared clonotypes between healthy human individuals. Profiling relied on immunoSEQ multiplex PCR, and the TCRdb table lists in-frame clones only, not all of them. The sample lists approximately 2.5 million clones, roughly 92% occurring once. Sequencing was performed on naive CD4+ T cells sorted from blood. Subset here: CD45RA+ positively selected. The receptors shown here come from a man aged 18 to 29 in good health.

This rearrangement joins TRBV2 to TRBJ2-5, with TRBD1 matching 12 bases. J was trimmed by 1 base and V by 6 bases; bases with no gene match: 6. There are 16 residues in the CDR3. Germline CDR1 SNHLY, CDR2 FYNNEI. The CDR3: CASSAGTGGLQETQYF. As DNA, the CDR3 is TGTGCCAGCAGCGCCGGGACAGGGGGCCTCCAAGAGACCCAGTACTTC. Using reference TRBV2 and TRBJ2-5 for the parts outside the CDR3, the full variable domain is EPEVTQTPSHQVTQMGQEVILRCVPISNHLYFYWYRQILGQKVEFLVSFYNNEISEKSEIFDDQFSVERPDGSNFTLKIRSTKLEDSAMYFCASSAGTGGLQETQYFGPGTRLLVL.

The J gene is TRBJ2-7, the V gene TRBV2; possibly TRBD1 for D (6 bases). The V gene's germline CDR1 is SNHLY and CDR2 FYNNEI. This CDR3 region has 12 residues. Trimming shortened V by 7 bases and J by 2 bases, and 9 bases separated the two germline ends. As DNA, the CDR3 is TGTGCCAGCACCTACAGGGCCTACGAGCAGTACTTC. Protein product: CASTYRAYEQYF.

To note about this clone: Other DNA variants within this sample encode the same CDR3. The CDR3 loop reads CASSRGTGNYEQYF. The CDR3 bases are TGTGCCAGCAGTCGGGGGACAGGGAACTACGAGCAGTACTTC. The rearrangement links TRBV5-4 to TRBJ2-7, with TRBD1 identical over 9 bases. V was clipped by 5 bases and J by 3 bases; unmatched bases: 6. The germline V gene encodes CDR1 SGHNT and CDR2 YYREEE (reference sequence). The CDR3 is made up of 14 amino acids.

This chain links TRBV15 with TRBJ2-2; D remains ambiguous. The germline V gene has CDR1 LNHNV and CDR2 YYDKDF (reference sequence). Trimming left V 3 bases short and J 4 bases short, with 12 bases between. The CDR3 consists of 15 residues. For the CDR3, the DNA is TGTGCCACCAGCAGGGCCTTGACGGCCACCGGGGAGCTGTTTTTT. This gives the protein CATSRALTATGELFF. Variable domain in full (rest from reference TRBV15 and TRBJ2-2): DAMVIQNPRYQVTQFGKPVTLSCSQTLNHNVMYWYQQKSSQAPKLLFHYYDKDFNNEADTPDNFQSRRPNTSFCFLDIRSPGLGDTAMYLCATSRALTATGELFFGEGSRLTVL.

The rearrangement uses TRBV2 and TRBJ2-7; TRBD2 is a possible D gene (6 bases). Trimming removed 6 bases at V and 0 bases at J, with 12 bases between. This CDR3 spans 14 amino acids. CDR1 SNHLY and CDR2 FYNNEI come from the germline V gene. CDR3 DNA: TGTGCCAGCAGAAGCCGGGACTTCTCCTACGAGCAGTACTTC. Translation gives CASRSRDFSYEQYF.

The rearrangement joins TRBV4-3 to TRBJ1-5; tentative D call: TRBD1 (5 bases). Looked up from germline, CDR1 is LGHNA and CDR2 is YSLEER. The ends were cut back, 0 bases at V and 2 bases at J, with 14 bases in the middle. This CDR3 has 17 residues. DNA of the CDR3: TGCGCCAGCAGCCAAGAAGTGTGGGGCGCAGGCAATCAGCCCCAGCATTTT. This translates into CASSQEVWGAGNQPQHF.

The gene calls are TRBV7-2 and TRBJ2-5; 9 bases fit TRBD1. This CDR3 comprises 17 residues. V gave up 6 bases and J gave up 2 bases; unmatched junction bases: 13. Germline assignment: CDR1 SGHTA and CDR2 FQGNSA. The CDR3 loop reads CASRNPGQGLLQETQYF. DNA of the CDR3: TGTGCCAGCAGAAACCCGGGACAGGGCCTCCTACAAGAGACCCAGTACTTC.

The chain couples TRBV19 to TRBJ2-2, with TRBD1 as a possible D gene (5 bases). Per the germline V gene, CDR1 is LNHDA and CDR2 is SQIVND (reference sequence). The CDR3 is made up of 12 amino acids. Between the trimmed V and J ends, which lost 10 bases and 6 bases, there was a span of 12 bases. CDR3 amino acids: CATAKGAGELFF. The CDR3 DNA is TGTGCCACGGCGAAAGGGGCCGGGGAGCTGTTTTTT.

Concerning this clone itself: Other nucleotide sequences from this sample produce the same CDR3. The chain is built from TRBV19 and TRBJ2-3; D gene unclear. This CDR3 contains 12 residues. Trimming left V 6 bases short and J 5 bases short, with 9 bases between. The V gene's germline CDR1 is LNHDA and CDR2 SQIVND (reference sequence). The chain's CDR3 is CASSSGRDTQYF. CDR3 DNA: TGTGCCAGTAGCTCCGGGCGAGATACGCAGTATTTT.

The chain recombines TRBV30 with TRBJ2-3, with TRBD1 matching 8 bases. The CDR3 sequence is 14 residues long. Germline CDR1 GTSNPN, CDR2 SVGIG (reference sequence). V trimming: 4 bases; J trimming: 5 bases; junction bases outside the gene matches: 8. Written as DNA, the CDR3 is TGTGCCTGGACTGCAGGACAGGGTGGAGATACGCAGTATTTT. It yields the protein CAWTAGQGGDTQYF.

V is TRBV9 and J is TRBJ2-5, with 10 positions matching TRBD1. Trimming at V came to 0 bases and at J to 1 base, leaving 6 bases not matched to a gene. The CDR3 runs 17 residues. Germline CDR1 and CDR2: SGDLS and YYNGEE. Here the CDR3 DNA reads TGTGCCAGCAGCGTAGCTACGGGACAGGGGTCCCAAGAGACCCAGTACTTC. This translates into CASSVATGQGSQETQYF.

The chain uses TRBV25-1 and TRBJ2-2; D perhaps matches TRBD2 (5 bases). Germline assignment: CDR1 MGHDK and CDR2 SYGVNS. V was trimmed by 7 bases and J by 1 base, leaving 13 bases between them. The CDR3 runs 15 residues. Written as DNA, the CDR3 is TGTGCCAGCACCCCTGAGGGAAAGAACACCGGGGAGCTGTTTTTT. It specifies CASTPEGKNTGELFF.

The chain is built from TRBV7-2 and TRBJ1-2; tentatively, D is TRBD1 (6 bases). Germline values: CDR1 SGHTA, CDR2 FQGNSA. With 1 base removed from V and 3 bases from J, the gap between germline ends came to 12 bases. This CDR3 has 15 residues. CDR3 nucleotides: TGTGCCAGCAGCTTAGGGGGGGCTATGGACTATGGCTACACCTTC. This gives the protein CASSLGGAMDYGYTF. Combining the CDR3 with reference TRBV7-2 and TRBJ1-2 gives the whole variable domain GAGVSQSPSNKVTEKGKDVELRCDPISGHTALYWYRQSLGQGLEFLIYFQGNSAPDKSGLPSDRFSAERTGGSVSTLTIQRTQQEDSAVYLCASSLGGAMDYGYTFGSGTRLTVV.

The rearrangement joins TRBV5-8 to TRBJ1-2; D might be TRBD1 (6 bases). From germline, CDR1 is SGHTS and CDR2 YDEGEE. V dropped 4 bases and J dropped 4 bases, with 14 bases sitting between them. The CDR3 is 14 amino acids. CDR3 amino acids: CASSDRQEPYGYTF. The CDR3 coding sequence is TGTGCCAGCAGCGACCGACAGGAGCCCTATGGCTACACCTTC.